This T cell receptor (beta chain) was recovered during a study of T-cell memory formation after mild COVID-19. Looked up from germline, CDR1 is SGHTA and CDR2 is FQGTGA. The length of the CDR3 is 14 residues. V was shortened by 2 bases and J by 1 base, with 6 bases between the two germline ends. Remarks on this clonotype: Antigen: not known.

Constant-segment-primed 5'RACE gave TCR alpha and TCR beta cDNA libraries with sample barcodes and UMIs. TCRdb re-called the 5' RACE reads with MiXCR, one entry per CDR3 protein. This table has 150,000 to 200,000 distinct CDR3 sequences, under 15% appearing once. Regarding the study as a whole: Clones that contracted clustered mainly in CM and EM if CD4+ and in EMRA if CD8+. The study found balanced CD4/CD8 in clones contracting day 15 to 85 and a CD4+ lean in later expanders.

This clonotype was sampled from a man younger than 30 who had mild COVID-19 (a few samples of this study predate the infection). Cell type and time point are not known. Source material: PBMCs or a T cell subset sorted from them (not recorded which). This chain uses TRBV7-3 with TRBJ2-1; unclear D gene. The CDR3 DNA is TGTGCCAGCAGCTTAGGGAATTCCTACAATGAGCAGTTCTTC. Encoded protein: CASSLGNSYNEQFF.